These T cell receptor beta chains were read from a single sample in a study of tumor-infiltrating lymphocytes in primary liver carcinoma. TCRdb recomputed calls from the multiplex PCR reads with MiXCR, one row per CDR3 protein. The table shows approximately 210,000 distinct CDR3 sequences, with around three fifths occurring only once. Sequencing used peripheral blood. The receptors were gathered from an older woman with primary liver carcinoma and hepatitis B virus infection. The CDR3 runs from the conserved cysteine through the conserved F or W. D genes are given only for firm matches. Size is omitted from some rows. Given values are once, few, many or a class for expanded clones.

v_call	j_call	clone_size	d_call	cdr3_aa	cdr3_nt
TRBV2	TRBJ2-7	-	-	CASSREGQGLGQYF	TGTGCCAGCAGCCGGGAGGGACAGGGATTAGGGCAGTACTTC
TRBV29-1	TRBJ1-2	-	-	CSVDIGVRDYGYTF	TGCAGCGTTGATATCGGGGTTCGAGACTATGGCTACACCTTC
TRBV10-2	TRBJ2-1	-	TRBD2	CASSLREGIYNEQFF	TGCGCCAGCAGCCTGCGGGAGGGTATATACAATGAGCAGTTCTTC
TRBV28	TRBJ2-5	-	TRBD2	CASSFLGLAGLETQYF	TGTGCCAGCAGTTTTCTGGGACTAGCGGGATTAGAGACTCAGTACTTC
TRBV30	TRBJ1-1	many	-	CAWSVDSNTEAFF	TGTGCCTGGAGTGTAGATAGCAACACTGAAGCTTTCTTT
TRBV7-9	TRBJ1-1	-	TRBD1	CASSLRAGGDDTEAFF	TGTGCCAGCAGCTTAAGGGCAGGGGGCGATGACACTGAAGCTTTCTTT
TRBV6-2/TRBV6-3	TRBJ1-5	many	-	CASSRPHQPQHF	TGTGCCAGCAGCCGCCCTCATCAGCCCCAGCATTTT
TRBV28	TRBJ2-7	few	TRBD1	CASSLGRGRYEQYF	TGTGCCAGCAGTTTAGGCAGGGGGCGCTACGAGCAGTACTTC
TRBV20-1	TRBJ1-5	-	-	CSAREESYQPQHF	TGCAGTGCTAGAGAGGAAAGCTATCAGCCCCAGCATTTT
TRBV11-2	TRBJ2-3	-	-	CARIPWADSQYF	TGTGCCCGCATCCCCTGGGCGGATTCGCAGTATTTT
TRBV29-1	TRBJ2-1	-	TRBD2	CSVEANLVGGLSEQFF	TGCAGCGTTGAAGCCAACTTAGTGGGAGGGCTGAGTGAGCAGTTCTTC
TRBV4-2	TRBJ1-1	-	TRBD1	CASSQTTGGRAETFF	TGTGCCAGCAGCCAAACTACAGGGGGTCGGGCTGAAACTTTCTTT
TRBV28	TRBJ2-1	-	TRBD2	CARSTPAGGNEQFF	TGTGCCAGGAGTACACCAGCGGGAGGGAATGAGCAGTTCTTC
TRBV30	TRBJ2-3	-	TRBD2	CAWSVKSGLAAYKRSTDTQYF	TGTGCCTGGAGTGTAAAATCAGGACTAGCGGCCTACAAGCGCAGCACAGATACGCAGTATTTT
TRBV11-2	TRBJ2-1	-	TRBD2	CVSSPVRASGYREQFF	TGTGTCAGCAGCCCCGTTCGGGCTAGCGGTTACAGAGAGCAGTTCTTC
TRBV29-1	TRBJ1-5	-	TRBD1	CRAQTGDNNQPQHF	TGCAGGGCCCAGACAGGGGATAACAATCAGCCCCAGCATTTT
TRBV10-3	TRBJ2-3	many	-	CAISWGSTDTQYF	TGTGCCATCAGTTGGGGGAGCACAGATACGCAGTATTTT
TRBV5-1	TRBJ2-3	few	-	CASSLDGASTDTQYF	TGCGCCAGCAGCTTGGATGGAGCTAGCACAGATACGCAGTATTTT
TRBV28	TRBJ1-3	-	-	CASSLASSGNTIYF	TGTGCCAGCAGTTTAGCAAGCTCTGGAAACACCATATATTTT
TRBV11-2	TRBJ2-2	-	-	CASSLAGRAETGELFF	TGTGCCAGCAGCTTAGCCGGGAGAGCCGAGACCGGGGAGCTGTTTTTT
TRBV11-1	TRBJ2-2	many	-	CASSLSPRDGELFF	TGTGCCAGCAGCTTATCCCCGCGGGACGGGGAGCTGTTTTTT
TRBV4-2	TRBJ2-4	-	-	CAISQEGTLGAKNIQYF	TGTGCCATCAGCCAAGAGGGGACCTTGGGGGCCAAAAACATTCAGTACTTC
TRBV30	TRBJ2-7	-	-	CAWGPLNSLGGQYF	TGTGCCTGGGGTCCCCTAAACTCCCTCGGCGGGCAGTACTTC
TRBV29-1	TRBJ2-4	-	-	CSVEARGRTKNVQYF	TGCAGCGTTGAAGCTCGTGGGAGGACTAAAAACGTTCAGTACTTC
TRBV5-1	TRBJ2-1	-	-	CASGLFSGNEQFF	TGCGCCAGCGGCTTGTTTAGCGGCAATGAGCAGTTCTTC
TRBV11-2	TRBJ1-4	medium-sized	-	CASSLQRTGQTNEKLFF	TGTGCCAGCAGCTTACAACGAACAGGGCAAACTAATGAAAAACTGTTTTTT
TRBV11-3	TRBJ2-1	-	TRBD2	CASSLISGRPYNEQFF	TGTGCCAGCAGCCTGATTAGCGGGAGACCCTACAATGAGCAGTTTTTC
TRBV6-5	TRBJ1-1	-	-	CASRYRLNTEAFF	TGTGCCAGCAGATACCGATTGAACACTGAAGCTTTCTTT
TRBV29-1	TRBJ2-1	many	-	CSVEVGGDNEQFF	TGCAGCGTTGAAGTTGGAGGGGACAATGAGCAGTTCTTC
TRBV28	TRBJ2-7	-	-	CANSSSRETQYF	TGTGCCAACAGTTCGTCCCGGGAGACACAGTACTTC
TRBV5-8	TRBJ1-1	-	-	CASSLRVLNTEAFF	TGTGCCAGCAGCTTGAGGGTCTTGAACACTGAAGCTTTCTTT
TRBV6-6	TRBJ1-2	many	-	CASSLKPQDGYTF	TGTGCCAGCAGTCTCAAACCTCAGGACGGCTACACCTTC
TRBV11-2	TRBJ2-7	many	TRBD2	CASSLTSGSYEQYF	TGTGCCAGCAGCTTGACTAGCGGGAGTTACGAGCAGTACTTC
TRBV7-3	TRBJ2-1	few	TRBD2	CASSLDRPGLAGEQFF	TGTGCCAGCAGCTTAGATAGACCGGGACTAGCGGGAGAGCAGTTCTTC
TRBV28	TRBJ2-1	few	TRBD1	CASSQTGGYNEQFF	TGTGCCAGCAGCCAGACAGGGGGCTACAATGAGCAGTTCTTC
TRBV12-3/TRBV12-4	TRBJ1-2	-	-	CASSLTGTANYGYAF	TGTGCCAGCAGTCTTACAGGGACGGCTAACTATGGCTACGCCTTC
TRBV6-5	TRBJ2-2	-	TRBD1	CASGDTDRANTWELFF	TGTGCCAGCGGGGACACGGACAGGGCGAACACCTGGGAGCTGTTTTTT